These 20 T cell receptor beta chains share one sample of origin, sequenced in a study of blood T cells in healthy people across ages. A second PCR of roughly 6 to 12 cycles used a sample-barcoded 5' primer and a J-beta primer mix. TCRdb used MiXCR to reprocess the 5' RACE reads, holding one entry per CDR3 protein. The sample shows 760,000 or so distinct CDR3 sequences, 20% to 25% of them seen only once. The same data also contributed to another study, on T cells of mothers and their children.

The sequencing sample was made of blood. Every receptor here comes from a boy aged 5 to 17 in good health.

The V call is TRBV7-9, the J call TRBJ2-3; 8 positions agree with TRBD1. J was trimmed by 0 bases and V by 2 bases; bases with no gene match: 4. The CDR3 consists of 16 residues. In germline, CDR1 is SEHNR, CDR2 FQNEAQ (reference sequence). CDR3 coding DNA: TGTGCCAGCAGCTTACACCGGACAGGGAGCACAGATACGCAGTATTTT. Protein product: CASSLHRTGSTDTQYF.

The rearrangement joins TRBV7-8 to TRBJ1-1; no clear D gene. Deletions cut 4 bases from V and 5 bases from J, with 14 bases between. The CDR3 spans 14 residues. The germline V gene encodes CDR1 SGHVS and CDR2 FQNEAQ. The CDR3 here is CASSSGVGRTEAFF. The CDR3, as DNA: TGTGCCAGCAGCTCCGGTGTAGGGAGGACTGAAGCTTTCTTT.

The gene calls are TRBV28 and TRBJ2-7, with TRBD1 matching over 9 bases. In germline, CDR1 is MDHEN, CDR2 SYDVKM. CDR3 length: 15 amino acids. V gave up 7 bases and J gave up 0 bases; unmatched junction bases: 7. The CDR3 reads CASNLQGALSYEQYF. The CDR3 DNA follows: TGTGCCAGCAACTTACAGGGGGCCCTCTCCTACGAGCAGTACTTC.

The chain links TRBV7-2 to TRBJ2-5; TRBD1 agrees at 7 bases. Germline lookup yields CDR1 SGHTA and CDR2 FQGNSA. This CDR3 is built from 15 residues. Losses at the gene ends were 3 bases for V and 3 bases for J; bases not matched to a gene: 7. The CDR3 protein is CASSFLGGREETQYF. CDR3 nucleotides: TGTGCCAGCAGCTTTTTAGGGGGCCGGGAAGAGACCCAGTACTTC.

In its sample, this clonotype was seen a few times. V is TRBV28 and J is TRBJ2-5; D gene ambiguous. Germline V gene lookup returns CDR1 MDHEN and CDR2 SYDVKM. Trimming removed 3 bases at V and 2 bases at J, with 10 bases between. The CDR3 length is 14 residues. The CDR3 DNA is TGTGCCAGCAGTTTTTTGACGGCTCAAGAGACCCAGTACTTC. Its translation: CASSFLTAQETQYF.

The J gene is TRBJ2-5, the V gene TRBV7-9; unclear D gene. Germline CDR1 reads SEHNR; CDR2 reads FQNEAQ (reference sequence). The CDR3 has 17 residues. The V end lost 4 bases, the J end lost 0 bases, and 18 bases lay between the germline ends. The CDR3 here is CASSSPPLQFYQETQYF. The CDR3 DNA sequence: TGTGCCAGCAGCTCTCCTCCGTTGCAGTTTTACCAAGAGACCCAGTACTTC. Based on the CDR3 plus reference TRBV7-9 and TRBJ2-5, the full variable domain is DTGVSQNPRHKITKRGQNVTFRCDPISEHNRLYWYRQTLGQGPEFLTYFQNEAQLEKSRLLSDRFSAERPKGSFSTLEIQRTEQGDSAMYLCASSSPPLQFYQETQYFGPGTRLLVL.

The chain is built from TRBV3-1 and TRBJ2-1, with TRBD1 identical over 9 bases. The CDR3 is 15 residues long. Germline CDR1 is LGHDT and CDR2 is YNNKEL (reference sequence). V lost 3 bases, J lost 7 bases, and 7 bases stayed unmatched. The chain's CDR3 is CASSHTGTGPNEQFF. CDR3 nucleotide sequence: TGTGCCAGCAGCCATACCGGGACAGGGCCTAATGAGCAGTTCTTC.

CDR3 protein: CSAGDTDTQYF. The CDR3 region has the DNA TGCAGCGCCGGGGACACAGATACGCAGTATTTT. The chain joins TRBV29-1 to TRBJ2-3; D perhaps matches TRBD2 (5 bases). Germline V gives CDR1 SQVTM, CDR2 ANQGSEA. The CDR3 length is 11 residues. With 7 bases removed from V and 2 bases from J, the gap between germline ends came to 7 bases.

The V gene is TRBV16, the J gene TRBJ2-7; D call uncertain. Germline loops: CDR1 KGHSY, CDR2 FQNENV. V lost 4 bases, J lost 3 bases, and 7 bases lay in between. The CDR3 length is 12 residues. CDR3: CASSLAYYEQYF. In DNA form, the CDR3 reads TGTGCCAGCAGCCTAGCATACTACGAGCAGTACTTC.

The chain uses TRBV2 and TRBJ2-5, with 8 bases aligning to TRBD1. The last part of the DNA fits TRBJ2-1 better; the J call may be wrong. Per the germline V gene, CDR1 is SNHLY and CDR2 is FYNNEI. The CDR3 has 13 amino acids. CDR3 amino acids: CASGQGAIYEQFF. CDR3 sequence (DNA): TGTGCCAGCGGGCAGGGGGCCATATATGAGCAGTTCTTC.

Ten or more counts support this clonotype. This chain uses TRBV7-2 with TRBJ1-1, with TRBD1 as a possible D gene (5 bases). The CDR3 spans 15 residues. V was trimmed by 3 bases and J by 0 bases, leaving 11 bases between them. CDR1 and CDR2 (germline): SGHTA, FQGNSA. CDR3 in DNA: TGTGCCAGCAGCTTCGCGGGGGGTCTGAACACTGAAGCTTTCTTT. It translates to CASSFAGGLNTEAFF.

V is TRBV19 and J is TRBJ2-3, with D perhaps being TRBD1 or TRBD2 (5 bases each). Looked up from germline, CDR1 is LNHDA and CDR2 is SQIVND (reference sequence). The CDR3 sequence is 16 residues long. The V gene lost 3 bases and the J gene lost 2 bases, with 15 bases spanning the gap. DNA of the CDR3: TGTGCCAGTAGTATTGGGGCGGGCAAGCCCACAGATACGCAGTATTTT. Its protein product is CASSIGAGKPTDTQYF.

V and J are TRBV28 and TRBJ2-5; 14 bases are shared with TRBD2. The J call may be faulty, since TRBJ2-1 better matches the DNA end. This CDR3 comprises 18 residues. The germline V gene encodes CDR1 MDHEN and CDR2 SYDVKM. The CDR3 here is CASSPGLAGGLAYNEQFF. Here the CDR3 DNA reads TGTGCCAGCAGTCCTGGACTAGCGGGAGGCCTGGCCTACAATGAGCAGTTCTTC.

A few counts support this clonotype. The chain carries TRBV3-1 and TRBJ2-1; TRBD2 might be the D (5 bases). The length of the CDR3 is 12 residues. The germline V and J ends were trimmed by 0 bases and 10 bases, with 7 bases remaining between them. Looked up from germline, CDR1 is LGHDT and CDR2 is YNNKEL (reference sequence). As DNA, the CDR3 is TGTGCCAGCAGCCAAGATCCGGGGGAGCAGTTCTTC. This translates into CASSQDPGEQFF.

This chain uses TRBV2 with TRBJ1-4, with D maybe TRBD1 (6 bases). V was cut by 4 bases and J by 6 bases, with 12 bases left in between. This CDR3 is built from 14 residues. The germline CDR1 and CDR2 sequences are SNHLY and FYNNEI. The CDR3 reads CASSVTAGDEKLFF. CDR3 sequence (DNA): TGTGCCAGCAGTGTTACGGCAGGGGATGAAAAACTGTTTTTT.

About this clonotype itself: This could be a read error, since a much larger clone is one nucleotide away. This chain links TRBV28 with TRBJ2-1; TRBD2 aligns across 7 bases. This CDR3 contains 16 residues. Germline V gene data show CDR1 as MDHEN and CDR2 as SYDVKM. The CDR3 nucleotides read TGTGCCGGCAGTTTATGTTTAGGGGAGGGATGCAATGAGCAGTTCTTC. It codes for CAGSLCLGEGCNEQFF.

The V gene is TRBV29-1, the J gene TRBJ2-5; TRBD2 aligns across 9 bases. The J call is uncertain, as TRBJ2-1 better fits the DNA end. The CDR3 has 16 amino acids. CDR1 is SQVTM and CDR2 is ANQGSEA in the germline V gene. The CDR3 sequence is CSVDEPGLAATLEQFF. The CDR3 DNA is TGCAGCGTTGACGAGCCGGGACTAGCTGCGACACTCGAGCAGTTCTTC.

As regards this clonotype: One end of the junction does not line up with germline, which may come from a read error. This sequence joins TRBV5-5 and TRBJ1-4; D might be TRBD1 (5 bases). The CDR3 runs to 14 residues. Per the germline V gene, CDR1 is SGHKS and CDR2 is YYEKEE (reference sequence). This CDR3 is CASSSGTLNGKLFF. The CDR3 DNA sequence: TGTGCCAGCAGCTCCGGGACGTTAAATGGAAAACTGTTTTTT.

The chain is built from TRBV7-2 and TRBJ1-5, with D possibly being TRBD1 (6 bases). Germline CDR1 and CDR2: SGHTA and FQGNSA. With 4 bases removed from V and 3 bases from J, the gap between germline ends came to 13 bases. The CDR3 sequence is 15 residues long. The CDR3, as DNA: TGTGCCAGCAGCTCACGACAGGACACCAATCAGCCCCAGCATTTT. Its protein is CASSSRQDTNQPQHF. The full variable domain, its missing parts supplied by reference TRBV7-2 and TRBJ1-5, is GAGVSQSPSNKVTEKGKDVELRCDPISGHTALYWYRQSLGQGLEFLIYFQGNSAPDKSGLPSDRFSAERTGGSVSTLTIQRTQQEDSAVYLCASSSRQDTNQPQHFGDGTRLSIL.

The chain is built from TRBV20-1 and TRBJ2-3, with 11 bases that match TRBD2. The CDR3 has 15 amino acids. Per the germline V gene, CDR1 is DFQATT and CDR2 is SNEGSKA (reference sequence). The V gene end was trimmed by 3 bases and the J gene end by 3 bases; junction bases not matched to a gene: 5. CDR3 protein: CSARGTSGVTDTQYF. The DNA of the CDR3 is TGCAGTGCTAGGGGGACTAGCGGCGTTACAGATACGCAGTATTTT.